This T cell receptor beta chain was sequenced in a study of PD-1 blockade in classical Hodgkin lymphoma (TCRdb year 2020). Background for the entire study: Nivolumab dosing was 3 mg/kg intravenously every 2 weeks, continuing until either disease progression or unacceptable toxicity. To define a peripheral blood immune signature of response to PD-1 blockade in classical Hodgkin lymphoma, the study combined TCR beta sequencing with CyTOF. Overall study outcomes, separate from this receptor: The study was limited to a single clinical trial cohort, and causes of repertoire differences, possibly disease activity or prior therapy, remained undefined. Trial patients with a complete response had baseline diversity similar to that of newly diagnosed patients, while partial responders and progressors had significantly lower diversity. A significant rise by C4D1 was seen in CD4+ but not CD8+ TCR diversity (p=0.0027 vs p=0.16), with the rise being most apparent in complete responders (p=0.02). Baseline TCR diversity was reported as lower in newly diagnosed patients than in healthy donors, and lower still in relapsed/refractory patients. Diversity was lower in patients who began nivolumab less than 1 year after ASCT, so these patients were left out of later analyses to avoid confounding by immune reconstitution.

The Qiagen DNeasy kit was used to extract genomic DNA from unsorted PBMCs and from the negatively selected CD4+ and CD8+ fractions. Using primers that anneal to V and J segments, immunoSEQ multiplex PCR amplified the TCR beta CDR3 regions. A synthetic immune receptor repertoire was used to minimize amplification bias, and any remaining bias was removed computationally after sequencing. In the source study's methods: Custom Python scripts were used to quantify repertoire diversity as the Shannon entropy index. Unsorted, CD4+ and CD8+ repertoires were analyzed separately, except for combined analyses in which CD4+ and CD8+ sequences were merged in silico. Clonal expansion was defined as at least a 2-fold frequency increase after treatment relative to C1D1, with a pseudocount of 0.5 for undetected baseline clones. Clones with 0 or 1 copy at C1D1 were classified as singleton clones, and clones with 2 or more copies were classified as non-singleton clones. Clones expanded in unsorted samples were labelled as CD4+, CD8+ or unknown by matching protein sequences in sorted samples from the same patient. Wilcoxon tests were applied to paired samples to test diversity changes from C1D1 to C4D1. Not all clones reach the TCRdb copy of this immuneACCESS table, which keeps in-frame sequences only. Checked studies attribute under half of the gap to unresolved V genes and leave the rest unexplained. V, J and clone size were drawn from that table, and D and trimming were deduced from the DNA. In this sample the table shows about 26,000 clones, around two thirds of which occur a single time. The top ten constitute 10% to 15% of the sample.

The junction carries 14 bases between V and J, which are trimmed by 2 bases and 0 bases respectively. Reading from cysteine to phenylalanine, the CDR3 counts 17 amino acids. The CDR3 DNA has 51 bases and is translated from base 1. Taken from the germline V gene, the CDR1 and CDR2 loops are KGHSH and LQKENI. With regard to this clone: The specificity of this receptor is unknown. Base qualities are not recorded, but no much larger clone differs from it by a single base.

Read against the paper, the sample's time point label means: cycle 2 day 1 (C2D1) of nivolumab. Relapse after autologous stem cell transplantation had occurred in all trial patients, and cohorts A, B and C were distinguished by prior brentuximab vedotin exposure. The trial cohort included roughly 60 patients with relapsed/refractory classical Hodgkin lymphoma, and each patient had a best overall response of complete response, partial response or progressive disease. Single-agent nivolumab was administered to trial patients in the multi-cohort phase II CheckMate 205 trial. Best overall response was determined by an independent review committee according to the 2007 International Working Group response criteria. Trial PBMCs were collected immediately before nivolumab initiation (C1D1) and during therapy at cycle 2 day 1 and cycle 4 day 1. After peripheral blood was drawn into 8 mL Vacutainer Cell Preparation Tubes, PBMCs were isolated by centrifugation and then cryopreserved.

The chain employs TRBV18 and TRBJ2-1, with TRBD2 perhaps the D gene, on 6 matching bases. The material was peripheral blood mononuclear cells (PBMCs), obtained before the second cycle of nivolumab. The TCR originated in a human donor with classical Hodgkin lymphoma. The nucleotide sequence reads TGTGCCAGCTCACCAGGCTGGGGACTCCGCTCCTACAATGAGCAGTTCTTC. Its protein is CASSPGWGLRSYNEQFF.